Presented here are 26 T cell receptor beta chains from one specimen sequenced in a study of cytotoxic CD8 clonotypes in ibrutinib-treated CLL. Profiled with immunoSEQ multiplex PCR; TCRdb holds only in-frame clones, not every one. The repertoire holds 200,000 to 250,000 clones, with approximately 79% as singletons. The source material was PBMCs, sampled after 12 months of ibrutinib treatment. Receptors originate from a human donor with chronic lymphocytic leukemia.

This sequence joins TRBV6-5 and TRBJ1-2; D unresolved. V was trimmed by 0 bases and J by 4 bases, leaving 15 bases between them. This CDR3 has 16 residues. Germline CDR1 MNHEY, CDR2 SVGAGI. In DNA, the CDR3 is TGTGCCAGCAGTTACTCGATTCTCGGATCTGGCTATGGCTACACCTTC. Its protein is CASSYSILGSGYGYTF.

The V gene is TRBV27, the J gene TRBJ2-3; TRBD1 matches 8 bases. This CDR3 has 14 amino acids. V lost 8 bases and J lost 6; bases outside the gene matches: 10. CDR1 is MNHEY, CDR2 SMNVEV, per germline (reference sequence). The CDR3 DNA reads TGTGCCAGCGGCCCGACAGGGGCAAGGGATACGCAGTATTTT. It is translated as CASGPTGARDTQYF.

The CDR3 spells CASSVSGSGGYEQYF. DNA for the CDR3: TGCGCCAGCAGCGTCTCGGGTTCGGGGGGATACGAGCAGTACTTC. The chain is built from TRBV5-1 and TRBJ2-7; 7 bases fit TRBD2. The germline V gene has CDR1 SGHRS and CDR2 YFSETQ. The CDR3 has 15 amino acids. The V segment lost 4 bases and the J segment 4 bases; nucleotides outside the gene matches: 11. Variable domain in full (rest from reference TRBV5-1 and TRBJ2-7): KAGVTQTPRYLIKTRGQQVTLSCSPISGHRSVSWYQQTPGQGLQFLFEYFSETQRNKGNFPGRFSGRQFSNSRSEMNVSTLELGDSALYLCASSVSGSGGYEQYFGPGTRLTVT.

The chain joins TRBV29-1 to TRBJ2-2, with D unclear. CDR3 size: 12 residues. Trimming removed 7 bases at V and 7 bases at J, with 13 bases between. Germline-derived CDR1 and CDR2 are SQVTM and ANQGSEA. CDR3: CSAGGHLGELFF. CDR3 sequence (DNA): TGCAGCGCTGGCGGCCACCTCGGGGAGCTGTTTTTT.

CDR3 region: CASSVTPLDTDTQYF. In DNA, the CDR3 is TGTGCCAGCAGCGTAACCCCCCTGGACACAGATACGCAGTATTTT. The rearrangement links TRBV9 to TRBJ2-3; D unresolved. This CDR3 contains 15 residues. V was clipped by 1 base and J by 2 bases, with 11 bases between them. Germline CDR1 SGDLS, CDR2 YYNGEE.

CDR3 residues: CASSSTGANTEAFF. In DNA, the CDR3 is TGTGCCAGCAGCTCGACAGGGGCGAACACTGAAGCTTTCTTT. This chain connects TRBV11-2 to TRBJ1-1; 8 bases are a match to TRBD1. Losses at the gene ends were 4 bases for V and 1 base for J; bases not matched to a gene: 2. The CDR3 runs to 14 residues. In germline, CDR1 is SGHAT, CDR2 FQNNGV.

J is TRBJ2-3 and V is TRBV5-4; either TRBD1 or TRBD2 may supply D (6 bases each). Deletions cut 0 bases from V and 4 bases from J, with 24 bases between. There are 19 residues in the CDR3. Germline loops: CDR1 SGHNT, CDR2 YYREEE (reference sequence). The CDR3 sequence: CASSLGPKGEAYNADTQYF. The CDR3 coding sequence is TGTGCCAGCAGCTTGGGCCCCAAGGGGGAGGCTTACAACGCAGATACGCAGTATTTT.

The J gene is TRBJ2-4, the V gene TRBV11-2; maybe TRBD2 (5 bases). Germline V gene sequence: CDR1 SGHAT, CDR2 FQNNGV. Trimming took 5 bases from V and 1 from J, leaving 12 bases between them. The length of the CDR3 is 15 residues. The CDR3: CASSPVRGAKNIQYF. Here the CDR3 DNA reads TGTGCCAGCAGCCCGGTCCGGGGTGCCAAAAACATTCAGTACTTC.

This chain uses TRBV5-1 with TRBJ2-5, with D possibly being TRBD1 (6 bases). The V end was cut by 3 bases, the J end by 2 bases, with 11 bases between. The CDR3 covers 14 residues. In germline, CDR1 is SGHRS, CDR2 YFSETQ. CDR3 loop: CASSWGQEQETQYF. The CDR3 DNA sequence: TGCGCCAGCAGCTGGGGACAAGAACAAGAGACCCAGTACTTC.

This clone was seen only a few times. The chain couples TRBV11-1 to TRBJ2-7; 7 bases fit TRBD2. The trim removed 5 bases at V and 6 bases at J, leaving 16 bases unmatched. The CDR3 is 16 amino acids. CDR1 SGHAT and CDR2 FQDESV come from the germline V gene (reference sequence). CDR3 in DNA: TGTGCCAGCAGCCCAAACCCCCCCCTAGCGGCCGGCGAGCAGTACTTC. Amino acid sequence: CASSPNPPLAAGEQYF.

This clone was picked up one time. The CDR3 loop is CASSLQLATYEQYF. The DNA for the CDR3 is TGTGCCAGCAGTCTCCAACTGGCTACCTACGAGCAGTACTTC. This rearrangement joins TRBV28 to TRBJ2-7; no reliable D call. This CDR3 is 14 amino acids long. V shed 5 bases and J shed 2 bases, with 13 bases lying between them. CDR1 is MDHEN and CDR2 is SYDVKM in the germline V gene.

The chain has TRBV29-1 and TRBJ2-7; maybe TRBD1 (6 bases). Germline assignment: CDR1 SQVTM and CDR2 ANQGSEA. V lost 6 bases to trimming and J lost 2 bases, with 11 bases between them. CDR3 size: 12 residues. CDR3 coding DNA: TGCAGCGTCGTCGGACAGACCTACGAGCAGTACTTC. It encodes CSVVGQTYEQYF.

The rearrangement joins TRBV19 to TRBJ2-7; 7 nucleotides align to TRBD1. CDR1 and CDR2 (germline): LNHDA, SQIVND (reference sequence). The CDR3 consists of 15 residues. J lost 3 bases, V lost 5 bases, and 10 bases had no gene match. CDR3 amino acids: CASSWETGRNYEQYF. The CDR3 DNA reads TGTGCCAGTAGTTGGGAGACAGGGCGAAACTACGAGCAGTACTTC.

V usage is TRBV7-6 and J usage is TRBJ2-7; D might be TRBD1 or TRBD2, each matching 5 bases. Deletions cut 0 bases from V and 2 bases from J, with 11 bases between. The CDR3 contains 15 residues. Germline V lookup: CDR1 SGHVS, CDR2 FNYEAQ. CDR3 sequence reads: CASSLAGAGTYEQYF. Here the CDR3 DNA reads TGTGCCAGCAGCTTAGCGGGAGCAGGGACCTACGAGCAGTACTTC.

This clone has more than one count but fewer than ten. This rearrangement joins TRBV7-8 to TRBJ2-7; 11 bases map to TRBD2. With 1 base clipped from V and 3 bases from J, the junction kept 2 bases outside the gene matches. Germline values: CDR1 SGHVS, CDR2 FQNEAQ. The CDR3 sequence is 15 residues long. This chain's CDR3 is CASSLGGTSGYEQYF. The CDR3 DNA reads TGTGCCAGCAGCTTAGGGGGGACTAGCGGCTACGAGCAGTACTTC.

J is TRBJ2-7 and V is TRBV6-1; D might be TRBD1 or TRBD2, each matching 5 bases. V lost 5 bases to trimming and J lost 1 base, with 15 bases between them. The CDR3 contains 15 residues. Germline values: CDR1 MNHNS, CDR2 SASEGT. In DNA form, the CDR3 reads TGTGCCAGCAGTCAAAACCGGGACGGATCCTACGAGCAGTACTTC. This encodes CASSQNRDGSYEQYF.

V and J are TRBV25-1 and TRBJ2-3; 7 nucleotides line up with TRBD1. Per germline, CDR1 MGHDK and CDR2 SYGVNS. The CDR3 contains 15 residues. The J segment lost 0 bases and the V segment lost 4 bases, leaving 4 bases of the junction unmatched. The DNA for the CDR3 is TGTGCCAGCAGTGCCCCGGACAGGAGCACAGATACGCAGTATTTT. It specifies CASSAPDRSTDTQYF.

This clone was seen a handful of times. The chain carries TRBV7-6 and TRBJ1-1, with D maybe TRBD1 (5 bases). The CDR3 consists of 13 residues. From germline, CDR1 is SGHVS and CDR2 FNYEAQ. V shed 5 bases and J shed 6 bases, with 13 bases lying between them. The CDR3 DNA is TGTGCCAGCAGCCCCCCCAGGGCCCCTGAAGCTTTCTTT. It codes for CASSPPRAPEAFF. Using reference TRBV7-6 and TRBJ1-1 for the parts outside the CDR3, the full variable domain is GAGVSQSPRYKVTKRGQDVALRCDPISGHVSLYWYRQALGQGPEFLTYFNYEAQQDKSGLPNDRFSAERPEGSISTLTIQRTEQRDSAMYRCASSPPRAPEAFFGQGTRLTVV.

The chain uses TRBV28 and TRBJ2-1, with a possible D match to TRBD1 (6 bases). This CDR3 is built from 13 residues. Per the germline V gene, CDR1 is MDHEN and CDR2 is SYDVKM. V gave up 10 bases and J gave up 4 bases, with 14 bases separating them. The chain's CDR3 is CAITEGQYNEQFF. CDR3 nucleotide sequence: TGTGCCATCACCGAAGGACAGTACAATGAGCAGTTCTTC.

V is TRBV4-2 and J is TRBJ1-1, with D possibly TRBD1 on 5 matching bases. Trimming removed 4 bases at V and 6 bases at J, with 24 bases between. The germline V gene has CDR1 LGHNA and CDR2 YNFKEQ. The CDR3 totals 17 residues. This CDR3 reads CASSPSPPRVGDAEAFF. DNA of the CDR3: TGTGCCAGCAGCCCTTCTCCCCCCAGGGTCGGCGACGCTGAAGCTTTCTTT.

V gene TRBV10-3 combines with J gene TRBJ1-2; perhaps TRBD1 as D (5 bases). Between the trimmed V and J ends, which lost 5 bases and 7 bases, there was a span of 11 bases. The CDR3 has 12 residues. The V gene's germline CDR1 is ENHRY and CDR2 SYGVKD. CDR3 sequence reads: CAISPGTGGYTF. CDR3 coding DNA: TGTGCCATCAGTCCCGGGACGGGTGGCTACACCTTC.

This chain uses TRBV5-4 with TRBJ1-2; 10 positions match TRBD1. The CDR3 contains 14 residues. In germline, CDR1 is SGHNT, CDR2 YYREEE (reference sequence). Unmatched junction bases numbered 4, after V lost 2 bases and J lost 6 bases. The CDR3 DNA sequence: TGTGCCAGCAGCTTTGACAGGGGGCAAGATGGCTACACCTTC. This gives the protein CASSFDRGQDGYTF.

This CDR3 is CASSESVLVPYSNQPQHF. The CDR3 DNA sequence: TGTGCCAGCAGTGAAAGTGTTTTGGTCCCCTATAGCAATCAGCCCCAGCATTTT. This rearrangement joins TRBV2 to TRBJ1-5; D is ambiguous. V was shortened by 2 bases and J by 0 bases, with 17 bases between the two germline ends. Germline assignment: CDR1 SNHLY and CDR2 FYNNEI. This CDR3 spans 18 amino acids.

This sequence joins TRBV6-1 and TRBJ2-1; D call uncertain. Trimming cost V 0 bases and J 3 bases, with 9 bases left between them. This CDR3 has 15 amino acids. Looked up from germline, CDR1 is MNHNS and CDR2 is SASEGT. CDR3 region: CASSEAKGHYNEQFF. The DNA for the CDR3 is TGTGCCAGCAGTGAAGCTAAGGGCCACTACAATGAGCAGTTCTTC.

The chain employs TRBV18 and TRBJ1-2, with 10 bases fitting TRBD1. V lost 4 bases and J lost 8; bases outside the gene matches: 10. This CDR3 has 15 amino acids. CDR1 KGHSH and CDR2 LQKENI come from the germline V gene. CDR3 amino acids: CASSQRAGTGDGYTF. In nucleotides, the CDR3 is TGTGCCAGCTCACAAAGAGCCGGGACAGGGGACGGCTACACCTTC.

The chain joins TRBV7-2 to TRBJ2-3, with no clear D. The germline V gene encodes CDR1 SGHTA and CDR2 FQGNSA. Deletions cut 5 bases from V and 8 bases from J, with 8 bases between. This CDR3 comprises 11 residues. In DNA, the CDR3 is TGTGCCAGCAGCGCCCCAGGTACGCAGTATTTT. Translated: CASSAPGTQYF.